This T cell receptor beta chain comes out of a study of OX40 agonist ivuxolimab in advanced cancers. On the study more broadly: Patients got intravenous ivuxolimab at 0.01 to 10 mg/kg every 2 weeks.

This CDR3 has 15 amino acids. The germline gives CDR1 LNHDA, CDR2 SQIVND (reference sequence). Trimming pared 5 bases from V and 5 bases from J, leaving 18 bases between. Assay used: immunoSEQ multiplex PCR; TCRdb lists only in-frame clones, some missing. The sample lists 70,000 to 95,000 clones; roughly 94% were seen once. The sequenced sample was CD4+ or CD8+ T cells sorted from blood, obtained in a trial of the OX40 agonist ivuxolimab. The rearrangement links TRBV19 to TRBJ2-5; either TRBD1 or TRBD2 may supply D (5 bases each). The sequence was obtained from an adult with an advanced solid tumor such as melanoma, head and neck, liver or kidney cancer. The CDR3 DNA follows: TGTGCCAGTAGTGCGGGCCTTCGGTGGGGGGAGACCCAGTACTTC. Protein product: CASSAGLRWGETQYF.